This T cell receptor (beta chain) came from a study of response to subunit inactivated influenza vaccine. Study findings and constraints: The authors offered the suggestion that each seasonal influenza vaccination recruits few new T cells.

MiXCR, applied by TCRdb to the RT-PCR reads, yields one record per CDR3 protein. Among approximately 480,000 distinct CDR3 sequences listed, about 10% were seen once. Remarks on this clonotype: Its antigen is unknown.

Germline assignment: CDR1 LNHDA and CDR2 SQIVND (reference sequence). The CDR3 sequence is 15 residues long. Trimming at V came to 4 bases and at J to 0 bases, leaving 3 bases not matched to a gene. Source: PBMCs from blood, taken around seven weeks after vaccination. The V call is TRBV19, the J call TRBJ2-1; 7 nucleotides align to TRBD2. The sequence was collected from a man aged 50 to 59 who received an inactivated influenza vaccine. CDR3: CASSTGLGSYNEQFF. The CDR3 DNA reads as TGTGCCAGTAGTACCGGACTAGGCTCCTACAATGAGCAGTTCTTC. Full variable domain (missing parts from reference TRBV19 and TRBJ2-1): DGGITQSPKYLFRKEGQNVTLSCEQNLNHDAMYWYRQDPGQGLRLIYYSQIVNDFQKGDIAEGYSVSREKKESFPLTVTSAQKNPTAFYLCASSTGLGSYNEQFFGPGTRLTVL.